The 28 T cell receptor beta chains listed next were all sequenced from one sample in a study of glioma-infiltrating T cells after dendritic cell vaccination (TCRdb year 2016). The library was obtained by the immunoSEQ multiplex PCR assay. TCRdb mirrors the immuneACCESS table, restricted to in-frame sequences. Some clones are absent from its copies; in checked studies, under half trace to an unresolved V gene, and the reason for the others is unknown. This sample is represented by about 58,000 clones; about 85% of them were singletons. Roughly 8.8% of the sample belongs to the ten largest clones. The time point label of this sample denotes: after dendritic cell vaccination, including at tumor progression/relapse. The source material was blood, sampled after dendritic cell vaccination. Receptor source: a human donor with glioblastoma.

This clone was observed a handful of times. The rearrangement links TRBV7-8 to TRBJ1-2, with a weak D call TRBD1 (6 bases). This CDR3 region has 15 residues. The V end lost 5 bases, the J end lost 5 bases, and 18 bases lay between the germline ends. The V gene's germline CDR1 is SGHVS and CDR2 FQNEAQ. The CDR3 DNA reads TGTGCCAGCAGCCCAGGGGTTAGAGCCCAATATGGCTACACCTTC. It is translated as CASSPGVRAQYGYTF.

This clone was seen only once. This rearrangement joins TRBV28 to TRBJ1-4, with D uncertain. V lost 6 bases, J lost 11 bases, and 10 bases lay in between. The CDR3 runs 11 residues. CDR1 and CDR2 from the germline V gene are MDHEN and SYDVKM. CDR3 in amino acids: CASRGDDKLFF. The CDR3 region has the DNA TGTGCCAGCAGGGGCGACGACAAACTGTTTTTT. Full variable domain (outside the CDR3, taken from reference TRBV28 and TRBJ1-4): DVKVTQSSRYLVKRTGEKVFLECVQDMDHENMFWYRQDPGLGLRLIYFSYDVKMKEKGDIPEGYSVSREKKERFSLILESASTNQTSMYLCASRGDDKLFFGSGTQLSVL.

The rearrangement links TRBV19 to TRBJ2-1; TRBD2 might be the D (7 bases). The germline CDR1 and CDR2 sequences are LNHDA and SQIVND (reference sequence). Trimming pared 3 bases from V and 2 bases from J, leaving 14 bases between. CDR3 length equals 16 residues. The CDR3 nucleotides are TGTGCCAGTAGTATCGAAGAGGGGGGGACCTACAATGAGCAGTTCTTC. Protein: CASSIEEGGTYNEQFF.

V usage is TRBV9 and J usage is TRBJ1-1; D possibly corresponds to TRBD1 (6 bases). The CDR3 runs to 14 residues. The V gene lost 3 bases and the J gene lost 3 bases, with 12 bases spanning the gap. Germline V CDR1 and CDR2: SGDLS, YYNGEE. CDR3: CASSAGQTHTEAFF. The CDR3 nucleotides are TGTGCCAGCAGCGCCGGACAGACTCACACTGAAGCTTTCTTT.

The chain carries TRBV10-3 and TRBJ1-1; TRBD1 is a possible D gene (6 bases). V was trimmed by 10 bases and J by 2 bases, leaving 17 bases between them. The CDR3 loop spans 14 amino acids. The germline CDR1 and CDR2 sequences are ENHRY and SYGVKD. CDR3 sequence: CATWWGTPNTEAFF. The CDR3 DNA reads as TGTGCCACCTGGTGGGGGACACCAAACACTGAAGCTTTCTTT.

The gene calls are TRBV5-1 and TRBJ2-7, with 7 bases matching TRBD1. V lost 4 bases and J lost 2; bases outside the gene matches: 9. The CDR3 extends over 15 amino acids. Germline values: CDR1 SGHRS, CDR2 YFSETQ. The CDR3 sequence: CASSNSPGTAYEQYF. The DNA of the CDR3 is TGCGCCAGCAGCAACTCACCCGGGACAGCCTACGAGCAGTACTTC. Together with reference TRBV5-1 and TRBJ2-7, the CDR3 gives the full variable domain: KAGVTQTPRYLIKTRGQQVTLSCSPISGHRSVSWYQQTPGQGLQFLFEYFSETQRNKGNFPGRFSGRQFSNSRSEMNVSTLELGDSALYLCASSNSPGTAYEQYFGPGTRLTVT.

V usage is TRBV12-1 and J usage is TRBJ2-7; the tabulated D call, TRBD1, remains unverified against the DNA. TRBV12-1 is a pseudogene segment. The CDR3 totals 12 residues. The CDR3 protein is CASSSQGYEQYF. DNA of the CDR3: TGTGCCAGCAGCAGTCAGGGCTACGAGCAGTACTTC.

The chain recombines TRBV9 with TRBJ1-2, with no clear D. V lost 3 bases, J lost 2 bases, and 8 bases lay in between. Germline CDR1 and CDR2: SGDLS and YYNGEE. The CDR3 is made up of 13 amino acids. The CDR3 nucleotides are TGTGCCAGCAGCGCAACTATAAACTATGGCTACACCTTC. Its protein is CASSATINYGYTF.

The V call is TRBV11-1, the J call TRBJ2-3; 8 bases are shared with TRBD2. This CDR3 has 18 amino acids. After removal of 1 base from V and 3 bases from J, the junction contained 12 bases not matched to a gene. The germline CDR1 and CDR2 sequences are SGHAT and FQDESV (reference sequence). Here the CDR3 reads CASSLVPPFGGGTDTQYF. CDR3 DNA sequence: TGTGCCAGCAGCTTAGTACCCCCCTTCGGCGGGGGGACAGATACGCAGTATTTT.

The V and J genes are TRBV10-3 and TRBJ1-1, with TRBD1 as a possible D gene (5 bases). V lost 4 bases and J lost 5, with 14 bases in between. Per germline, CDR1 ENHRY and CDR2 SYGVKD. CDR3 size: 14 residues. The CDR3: CAISGTQRRTEAFF. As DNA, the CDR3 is TGTGCCATCAGTGGGACACAGCGAAGGACTGAAGCTTTCTTT.

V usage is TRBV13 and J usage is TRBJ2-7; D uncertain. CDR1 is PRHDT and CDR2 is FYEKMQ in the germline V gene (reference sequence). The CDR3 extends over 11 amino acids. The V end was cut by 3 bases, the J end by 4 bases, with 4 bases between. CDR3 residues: CASSLEYEQYF. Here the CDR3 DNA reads TGTGCCAGCAGCTTGGAGTACGAGCAGTACTTC.

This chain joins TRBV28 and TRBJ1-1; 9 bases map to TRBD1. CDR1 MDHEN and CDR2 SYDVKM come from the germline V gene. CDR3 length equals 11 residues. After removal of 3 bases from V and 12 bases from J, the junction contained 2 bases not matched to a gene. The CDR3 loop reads CASSFDRGTFF. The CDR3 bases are TGTGCCAGCAGTTTCGACAGGGGGACTTTCTTT.

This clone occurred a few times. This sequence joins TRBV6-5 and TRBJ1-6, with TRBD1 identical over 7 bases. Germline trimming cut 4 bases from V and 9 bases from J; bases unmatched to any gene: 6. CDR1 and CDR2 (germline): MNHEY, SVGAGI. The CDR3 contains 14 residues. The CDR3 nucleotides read TGTGCCAGCAGTTTCGGGACAGAAGGTTCACCCCTCCACTTT. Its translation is CASSFGTEGSPLHF.

The DNA for the CDR3 is TGTGCCAGCAGCCGGCAAACAGGGGTTACTAATGAAAAACTGTTTTTT. Translated, it gives CASSRQTGVTNEKLFF. The V call is TRBV4-2, the J call TRBJ1-4; the match to TRBD1 covers 7 bases. V gave up 4 bases and J gave up 2 bases; unmatched junction bases: 7. The CDR3 totals 16 residues. The germline gives CDR1 LGHNA, CDR2 YNFKEQ.

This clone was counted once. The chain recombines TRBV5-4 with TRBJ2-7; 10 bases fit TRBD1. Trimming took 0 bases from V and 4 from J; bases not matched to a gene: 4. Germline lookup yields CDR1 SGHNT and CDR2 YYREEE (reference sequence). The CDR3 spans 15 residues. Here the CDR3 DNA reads TGTGCCAGCAGCTTGGGTGGACAGGGGGTTTACGAGCAGTACTTC. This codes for CASSLGGQGVYEQYF.

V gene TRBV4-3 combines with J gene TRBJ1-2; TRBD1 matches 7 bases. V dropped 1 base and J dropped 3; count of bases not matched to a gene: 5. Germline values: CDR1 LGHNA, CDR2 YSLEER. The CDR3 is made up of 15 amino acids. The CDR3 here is CASSQAAGGYYGYTF. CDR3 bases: TGCGCCAGCAGCCAAGCTGCAGGGGGGTACTATGGCTACACCTTC.

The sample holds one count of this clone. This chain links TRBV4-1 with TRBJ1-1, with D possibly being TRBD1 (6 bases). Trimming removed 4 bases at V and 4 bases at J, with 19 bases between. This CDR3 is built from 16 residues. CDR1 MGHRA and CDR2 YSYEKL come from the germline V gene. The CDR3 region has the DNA TGCGCCAGCAGCCCGTTCGTATGGGGGCGCGGCACTGAAGCTTTCTTT. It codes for CASSPFVWGRGTEAFF.

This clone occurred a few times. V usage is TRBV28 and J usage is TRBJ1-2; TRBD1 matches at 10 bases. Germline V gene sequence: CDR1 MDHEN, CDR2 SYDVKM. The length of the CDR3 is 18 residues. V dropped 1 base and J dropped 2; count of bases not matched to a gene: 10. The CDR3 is CASSLYNTPGQGNYGYTF. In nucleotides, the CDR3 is TGTGCCAGCAGTTTATACAACACTCCGGGACAGGGGAACTATGGCTACACCTTC.

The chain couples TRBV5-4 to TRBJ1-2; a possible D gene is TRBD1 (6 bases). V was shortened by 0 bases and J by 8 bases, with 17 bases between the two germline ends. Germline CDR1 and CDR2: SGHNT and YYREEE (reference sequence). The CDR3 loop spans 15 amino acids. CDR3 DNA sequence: TGTGCCAGCAGCTTGGCAGGATCCAGGGGTTGGGGCTACACCTTC. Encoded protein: CASSLAGSRGWGYTF.

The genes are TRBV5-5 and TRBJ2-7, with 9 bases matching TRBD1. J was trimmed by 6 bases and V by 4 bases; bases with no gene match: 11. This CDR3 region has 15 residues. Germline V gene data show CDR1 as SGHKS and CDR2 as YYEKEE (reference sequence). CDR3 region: CASSRNEQGAREQYF. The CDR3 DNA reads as TGTGCCAGCAGCCGTAACGAACAGGGGGCTCGCGAGCAGTACTTC. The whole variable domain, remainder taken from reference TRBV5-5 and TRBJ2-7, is DAGVTQSPTHLIKTRGQQVTLRCSPISGHKSVSWYQQVLGQGPQFIFQYYEKEERGRGNFPDRFSARQFPNYSSELNVNALLLGDSALYLCASSRNEQGAREQYFGPGTRLTVT.

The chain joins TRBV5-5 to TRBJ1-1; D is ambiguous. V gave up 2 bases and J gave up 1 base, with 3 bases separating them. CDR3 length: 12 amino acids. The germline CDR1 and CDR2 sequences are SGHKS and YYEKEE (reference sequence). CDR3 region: CASSFRNTEAFF. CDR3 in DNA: TGTGCCAGCAGCTTCAGGAACACTGAAGCTTTCTTT. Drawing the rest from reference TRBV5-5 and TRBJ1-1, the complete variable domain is DAGVTQSPTHLIKTRGQQVTLRCSPISGHKSVSWYQQVLGQGPQFIFQYYEKEERGRGNFPDRFSARQFPNYSSELNVNALLLGDSALYLCASSFRNTEAFFGQGTRLTVV.

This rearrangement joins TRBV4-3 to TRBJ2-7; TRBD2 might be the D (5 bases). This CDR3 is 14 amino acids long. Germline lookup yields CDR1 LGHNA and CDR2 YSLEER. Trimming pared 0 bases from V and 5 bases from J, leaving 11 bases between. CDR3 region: CASSQDRGINEQYF. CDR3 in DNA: TGCGCCAGCAGCCAAGATAGAGGGATCAACGAGCAGTACTTC.

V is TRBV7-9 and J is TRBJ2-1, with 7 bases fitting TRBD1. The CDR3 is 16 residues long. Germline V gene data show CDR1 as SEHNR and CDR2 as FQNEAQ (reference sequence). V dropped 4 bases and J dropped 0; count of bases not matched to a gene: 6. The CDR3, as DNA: TGTGCCAGCAGCTCCACGGACAGGAGCTCCTACAATGAGCAGTTCTTC. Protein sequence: CASSSTDRSSYNEQFF.

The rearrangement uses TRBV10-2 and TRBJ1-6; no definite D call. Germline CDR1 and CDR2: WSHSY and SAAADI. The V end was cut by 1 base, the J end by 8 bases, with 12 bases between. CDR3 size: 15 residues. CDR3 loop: CASSEYILAHSPLHF. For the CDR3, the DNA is TGCGCCAGCAGTGAGTATATCTTGGCCCATTCACCCCTCCACTTT.

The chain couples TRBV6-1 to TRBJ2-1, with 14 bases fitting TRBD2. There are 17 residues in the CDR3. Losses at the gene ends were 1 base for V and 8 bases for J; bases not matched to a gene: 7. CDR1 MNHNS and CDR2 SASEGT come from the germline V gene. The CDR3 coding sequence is TGTGCCAGCAGTGAAGGGGCCGGGACTAGCGGGGGCCATGAGCAGTTCTTC. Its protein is CASSEGAGTSGGHEQFF.

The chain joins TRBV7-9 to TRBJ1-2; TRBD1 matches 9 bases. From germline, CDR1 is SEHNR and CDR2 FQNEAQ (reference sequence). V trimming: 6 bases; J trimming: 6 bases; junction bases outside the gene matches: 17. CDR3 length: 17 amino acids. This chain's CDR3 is CASRPGGQGTRGHGYTF. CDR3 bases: TGTGCCAGCAGACCGGGGGGACAGGGAACCCGGGGACATGGCTACACCTTC.

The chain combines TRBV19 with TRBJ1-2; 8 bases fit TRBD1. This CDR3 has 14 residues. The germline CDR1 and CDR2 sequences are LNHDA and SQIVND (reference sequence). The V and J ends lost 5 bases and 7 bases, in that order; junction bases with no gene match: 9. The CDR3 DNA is TGTGCCAGTAGTCCCGGACAGGGTCTAATTGGCTACACCTTC. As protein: CASSPGQGLIGYTF.

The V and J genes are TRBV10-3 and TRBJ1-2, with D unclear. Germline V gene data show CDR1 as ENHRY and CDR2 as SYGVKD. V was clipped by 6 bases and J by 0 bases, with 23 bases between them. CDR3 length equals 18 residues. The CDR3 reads CAIRSEGILSFSNYGYTF. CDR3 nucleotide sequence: TGTGCCATCAGGTCCGAGGGCATCCTAAGTTTTTCTAACTATGGCTACACCTTC.